The T cell receptor (beta chain) described here comes from a study of T cells in Graves' hyperthyroidism and ophthalmopathy. Study-wide results and limits: Ophthalmopathy, as predicted by the model, came a median about seven months after the prediction.

Clinicians diagnosed patients from clinical symptoms, serum thyroxine and TRAb, thyroid ultrasound and orbital computed tomography. V lost 4 bases to trimming and J lost 8 bases; unmatched junction nucleotides: 7. Per the germline V gene, CDR1 is LNHDA and CDR2 is SQIVND (reference sequence). The CDR3 extends over 14 amino acids. TCR beta CDR3 region amplification was performed from RNA transcripts. First-round RT-PCR targeting the TCR CDR3 was performed with the HTBI primer set. Each CDR3 protein is one row after TCRdb ran MiXCR on the multiplex PCR reads. The table has around 700,000 distinct CDR3 sequences, under 20% seen once. This clonotype has a handful of counts. Its antigen is as yet unknown.

This TCR derives from a woman between 50 and 59 years old with Graves' hyperthyroidism that later progressed to Graves' ophthalmopathy. The V gene is TRBV19, the J gene TRBJ1-4; 7 nucleotides match TRBD1. The sequenced sample consisted of blood. CDR3 nucleotides: TGTGCCAGTAGTACCGGGACAGCCGCGGAAAAACTGTTTTTT. It encodes CASSTGTAAEKLFF.